Following are 30 T cell receptor beta chains from one sample sequenced in a study of T cells after yellow fever vaccination. Using its own MiXCR run on the 5' RACE reads, TCRdb lists one record per CDR3 protein. Of approximately 140,000 distinct CDR3 sequences listed, more than 6% are singletons. This material consisted of CD4+ T cells sorted from PBMCs, taken 5 days after the yellow fever booster vaccination. The receptor source for this set is a young man who received the YFV17D yellow fever vaccine.

Many counts were recorded for this clonotype. This CDR3 reads CASSSDSPNEQYF. The CDR3 bases are TGTGCCAGCAGCTCGGACAGTCCCAACGAGCAGTACTTC. The chain couples TRBV7-2 to TRBJ2-7; possibly TRBD1 for D (6 bases). The CDR3 is 13 amino acids. The V gene's germline CDR1 is SGHTA and CDR2 FQGNSA. V lost 4 bases, J lost 5 bases, and 12 bases lay in between.

In its sample, this clonotype was seen many times. The V and J genes are TRBV20-1 and TRBJ1-3; D is perhaps TRBD1 (6 bases). This CDR3 is built from 15 residues. V was clipped by 3 bases and J by 0 bases, with 12 bases between them. CDR1 and CDR2 (germline): DFQATT, SNEGSKA (reference sequence). CDR3 DNA sequence: TGCAGTGCTAGCAAAGGGGGGATCTCTGGAAACACCATATATTTT. Translated, it gives CSASKGGISGNTIYF.

This clonotype showed up just a few times. The V gene is TRBV6-1, the J gene TRBJ2-7, with TRBD1 matching over 7 bases. The V segment lost 5 bases and the J segment 8 bases; nucleotides outside the gene matches: 9. CDR1 and CDR2 (germline): MNHNS, SASEGT. The CDR3 spans 13 residues. CDR3 nucleotide sequence: TGTGCCAGCAGTACAGGGACAGCGCGTAAGCAGTACTTC. Its translation is CASSTGTARKQYF.

This clonotype has ten or more counts. This chain connects TRBV12-3 or TRBV12-4 to TRBJ2-3; TRBD2 aligns across 7 bases. V gave up 6 bases and J gave up 6 bases; unmatched junction bases: 9. This CDR3 is built from 14 residues. CDR3 nucleotides: TGTGCCAGCAGCATTCAGGCGGGAGTCGATACGCAGTATTTT. Its translation is CASSIQAGVDTQYF.

This clonotype was seen only once. At one end the junction does not follow the germline gene, possibly because of a read error. The DNA of the CDR3 is TGTGCCAGTAGCCTGACAGGGAACAATGTGCAGTTCTTC. Translating gives CASSLTGNNVQFF. The chain uses TRBV19 and TRBJ2-1; 7 bases line up with TRBD1. The CDR3 is made up of 13 amino acids. Per germline, CDR1 LNHDA and CDR2 SQIVND (reference sequence).

The table lists this clonotype with many counts. The genes are TRBV11-2 and TRBJ1-1; 9 positions match TRBD1. Germline trimming cut 5 bases from V and 1 base from J; bases unmatched to any gene: 2. This CDR3 is built from 14 residues. Germline V gives CDR1 SGHAT, CDR2 FQNNGV. The CDR3 DNA sequence: TGTGCCAGCAGCGCACAGGGGGCGAACACTGAAGCTTTCTTT. Translation: CASSAQGANTEAFF.

This clonotype was counted at least ten times. CDR3 bases: TGTGCCACAGAGAACACCGGGGAGCTGTTTTTT. Protein sequence: CATENTGELFF. The genes are TRBV7-2 and TRBJ2-2; D not certain. V shed 10 bases and J shed 1 base, with 4 bases lying between them. Per the germline V gene, CDR1 is SGHTA and CDR2 is FQGNSA. The CDR3 length is 11 residues.

This clonotype was seen a handful of times. The V gene is TRBV5-4, the J gene TRBJ1-1; a possible D gene is TRBD1 (6 bases). V was cut by 6 bases and J by 8 bases, with 14 bases left in between. CDR3 length equals 12 residues. CDR1 is SGHNT, CDR2 YYREEE, per germline (reference sequence). The CDR3 nucleotides are TGTGCCAGCACCAAGATAGGGGGAGAAGCTTTCTTT. It is translated as CASTKIGGEAFF.

This clonotype was detected many times. V is TRBV3-1 and J is TRBJ2-7, with D possibly TRBD2 on 6 matching bases. Germline V gene lookup returns CDR1 LGHDT and CDR2 YNNKEL (reference sequence). Trimming removed 2 bases at V and 7 bases at J, with 12 bases between. The CDR3 extends over 13 amino acids. CDR3 nucleotides: TGTGCCAGCAGCCAACCTACTAGCCGGGAGCAGTACTTC. Amino acid sequence: CASSQPTSREQYF.

This clonotype was counted at least ten times. The chain has TRBV10-3 and TRBJ2-5; D possibly corresponds to TRBD2 (6 bases). The V end was cut by 11 bases, the J end by 3 bases, with 19 bases between. The CDR3 runs 14 residues. Per the germline V gene, CDR1 is ENHRY and CDR2 is SYGVKD. The CDR3 nucleotides are TGTGCCGCCTACTCTGGACTATTTGAAGAGACCCAGTACTTC. This translates into CAAYSGLFEETQYF.

This clonotype showed up many times. J is TRBJ1-3 and V is TRBV5-1; no firm D call. The CDR3 has 16 residues. Germline values: CDR1 SGHRS, CDR2 YFSETQ. Trimming took off 0 bases at V and 2 bases at J, with 12 bases between the two ends. The CDR3 DNA reads as TGCGCCAGCAGCTTGGAAGGAGTCAGTCCTGGAAACACCATATATTTT. Its protein is CASSLEGVSPGNTIYF.

This clonotype showed up many times. The chain links TRBV5-1 to TRBJ1-2, with 7 bases lining up with TRBD1. Unmatched junction bases numbered 5, after V lost 2 bases and J lost 4 bases. The CDR3 covers 14 residues. Germline CDR1 SGHRS, CDR2 YFSETQ. In nucleotides, the CDR3 is TGCGCCAGCAGCTTTACAGGGGAACCCTATGGCTACACCTTC. It specifies CASSFTGEPYGYTF. Full variable domain (remainder filled in from reference TRBV5-1 and TRBJ1-2): KAGVTQTPRYLIKTRGQQVTLSCSPISGHRSVSWYQQTPGQGLQFLFEYFSETQRNKGNFPGRFSGRQFSNSRSEMNVSTLELGDSALYLCASSFTGEPYGYTFGSGTRLTVV.

The chain carries TRBV7-2 and TRBJ1-2; D is uncertain. V dropped 0 bases and J dropped 6 bases, with 14 bases sitting between them. This CDR3 contains 15 residues. Germline CDR1 SGHTA, CDR2 FQGNSA. CDR3 amino acids: CASSLAEGAGHGYTF. CDR3 coding DNA: TGTGCCAGCAGCTTAGCCGAGGGCGCAGGTCATGGCTACACCTTC.

This clonotype was counted at least ten times. The rearrangement uses TRBV20-1 and TRBJ2-1; possible D gene TRBD2, 7 bases. Germline-derived CDR1 and CDR2 are DFQATT and SNEGSKA (reference sequence). This CDR3 is 14 amino acids long. V dropped 6 bases and J dropped 7 bases, with 19 bases sitting between them. As DNA, the CDR3 is TGCAGTGCGATAAGGGGGGGAGGCAGGAATGAGCAGTTCTTC. Translated, it gives CSAIRGGGRNEQFF.

This clonotype was detected only a few times. The chain links TRBV5-5 to TRBJ2-5; no definite D call. Germline CDR1 and CDR2: SGHKS and YYEKEE (reference sequence). The V end lost 0 bases, the J end lost 2 bases, and 11 bases lay between the germline ends. The CDR3 spans 15 residues. DNA for the CDR3: TGTGCCAGCAGCTTGGGGTACAGAGCGCAAGAGACCCAGTACTTC. Residues: CASSLGYRAQETQYF.

This clonotype was seen many times. The chain recombines TRBV20-1 with TRBJ2-7; possibly TRBD1 or TRBD2 for D (5 bases each). This CDR3 has 13 residues. CDR1 and CDR2 from the germline V gene are DFQATT and SNEGSKA (reference sequence). The CDR3 nucleotides read TGCAGCGCAATTGACGTTACGGGGCCCGAGCAGTACTTC. This encodes CSAIDVTGPEQYF.

This clonotype has just a few counts. This sequence joins TRBV29-1 and TRBJ2-5; D might be TRBD1 or TRBD2, each matching 5 bases. V was trimmed by 4 bases and J by 3 bases, leaving 12 bases between them. The CDR3 is 13 amino acids. CDR1 and CDR2 from the germline V gene are SQVTM and ANQGSEA. This chain's CDR3 is CSVAGTVKETQYF. CDR3 in DNA: TGCAGCGTTGCCGGGACCGTAAAAGAGACCCAGTACTTC.

This clonotype occurred many times. This rearrangement joins TRBV20-1 to TRBJ2-7; D unclear. This CDR3 contains 16 residues. V lost 2 bases and J lost 3, with 20 bases in between. Per the germline V gene, CDR1 is DFQATT and CDR2 is SNEGSKA (reference sequence). CDR3 region: CSARPLRASTDYEQYF. CDR3 DNA sequence: TGCAGTGCTAGACCCCTCCGGGCCTCAACCGACTACGAGCAGTACTTC.

In this sample, this clonotype turned up many times. This chain joins TRBV6-5 and TRBJ2-7; 11 bases are shared with TRBD2. This CDR3 is built from 18 residues. V gave up 0 bases and J gave up 6 bases; unmatched junction bases: 13. CDR1 MNHEY and CDR2 SVGAGI come from the germline V gene. CDR3 in DNA: TGTGCCAGCAGTTACTCGGAGCTGGTAGCGGGAGGGCCGGGCGAGCAGTACTTC. Translating it yields CASSYSELVAGGPGEQYF.

The table lists this clonotype with many counts. V and J are TRBV12-3 or TRBV12-4 and TRBJ2-1, with D tentatively TRBD1 (5 bases). The ends were cut back, 6 bases at V and 4 bases at J, with 16 bases in the middle. CDR3 length equals 15 residues. The CDR3 loop is CASSPGRGIYNEQFF. The CDR3, as DNA: TGTGCCAGCAGCCCAGGAAGGGGAATATACAATGAGCAGTTCTTC.

This clonotype has a count of ten or more. The V and J genes are TRBV28 and TRBJ2-7; D perhaps matches TRBD2 (6 bases). In germline, CDR1 is MDHEN, CDR2 SYDVKM. Trimming left V 1 base short and J 4 bases short, with 14 bases between. The CDR3 is made up of 15 amino acids. The CDR3 nucleotides are TGTGCCAGCAGTTTATCACTTATACTAGCTTACGAGCAGTACTTC. Its protein product is CASSLSLILAYEQYF. The entire variable domain, with the rest obtained from reference TRBV28 and TRBJ2-7, is as follows: DVKVTQSSRYLVKRTGEKVFLECVQDMDHENMFWYRQDPGLGLRLIYFSYDVKMKEKGDIPEGYSVSREKKERFSLILESASTNQTSMYLCASSLSLILAYEQYFGPGTRLTVT.

V usage is TRBV2 and J usage is TRBJ2-3, with 10 bases lining up with TRBD2. CDR3 length equals 19 residues. The junction had 16 bases not matched to a gene; V was cut back by 6 bases and J by 1 base. Germline-derived CDR1 and CDR2 are SNHLY and FYNNEI. The CDR3 loop reads CASRGSGRVPGWGTDTQYF. The CDR3 DNA follows: TGTGCCAGCAGGGGGAGCGGGAGGGTCCCTGGATGGGGCACAGATACGCAGTATTTT. Drawing the rest from reference TRBV2 and TRBJ2-3, the complete variable domain is EPEVTQTPSHQVTQMGQEVILRCVPISNHLYFYWYRQILGQKVEFLVSFYNNEISEKSEIFDDQFSVERPDGSNFTLKIRSTKLEDSAMYFCASRGSGRVPGWGTDTQYFGPGTRLTVL.

On this clonotype: It may be a read error: a sequence one base away is much more abundant. This sequence joins TRBV20-1 and TRBJ2-5, with D perhaps given as TRBD1 or TRBD2 (5 bases each). Germline V gives CDR1 DFQATT, CDR2 SNEGSKA (reference sequence). Deletions cut 5 bases from V and 4 bases from J, with 14 bases between. CDR3 length: 13 amino acids. Here the CDR3 reads CSARALGGETQYF. The CDR3 DNA reads TGCAGTGCTCGCGCCCTTGGGGGAGAGACCCAGTACTTC.

V usage is TRBV24-1 and J usage is TRBJ2-1; 11 bases line up with TRBD2. Germline values: CDR1 KGHDR, CDR2 SFDVKD. With 3 bases clipped from V and 8 bases from J, the junction kept 8 bases outside the gene matches. This CDR3 has 16 amino acids. In nucleotides, the CDR3 is TGTGCCACCAGTGATGAACTAGCGGGAGCATTGGATGAGCAGTTCTTC. Its translation: CATSDELAGALDEQFF.

This clonotype was seen repeatedly, ten times or more. CDR3 DNA sequence: TGTGCCAGCAGATGGGACAGGGGGAAGTGGAACGAGCAGTACTTC. It encodes CASRWDRGKWNEQYF. The chain is built from TRBV28 and TRBJ2-7; 11 nucleotides match TRBD1. The CDR3 extends over 15 amino acids. Looked up from germline, CDR1 is MDHEN and CDR2 is SYDVKM. V shed 6 bases and J 5 bases; nucleotides not matched to a gene: 9.

This clonotype turned up a few times. The chain links TRBV5-1 to TRBJ2-7; D not resolved. CDR3 length: 15 amino acids. CDR1 is SGHRS, CDR2 YFSETQ, per germline. V gave up 5 bases and J gave up 5 bases, with 20 bases separating them. CDR3 coding DNA: TGCGCCAGCAGGATGGGTCCCCTGGATGATCACGAGCAGTACTTC. It codes for CASRMGPLDDHEQYF. The whole variable domain, filled in from reference TRBV5-1 and TRBJ2-7, reads KAGVTQTPRYLIKTRGQQVTLSCSPISGHRSVSWYQQTPGQGLQFLFEYFSETQRNKGNFPGRFSGRQFSNSRSEMNVSTLELGDSALYLCASRMGPLDDHEQYFGPGTRLTVT.

This clonotype was picked up many times. The chain joins TRBV5-5 to TRBJ2-1, with 7 bases aligning to TRBD1. V lost 4 bases and J lost 9; bases outside the gene matches: 10. Germline lookup yields CDR1 SGHKS and CDR2 YYEKEE (reference sequence). The CDR3 is 14 amino acids. The DNA for the CDR3 is TGTGCCAGCAGCGGGGCCGGACAGGATTTTGAGCAGTTCTTC. Its protein is CASSGAGQDFEQFF.

This clonotype was seen many times. The CDR3 bases are TGTGCCAGCAGCGAGCTGTGTGGCTACACCTTC. Amino acid sequence: CASSELCGYTF. The rearrangement joins TRBV27 to TRBJ1-2; no reliable D call. CDR1 is MNHEY and CDR2 is SMNVEV in the germline V gene (reference sequence). The CDR3 has 11 residues. Trimming removed 6 bases at V and 7 bases at J, with 9 bases between.

This clonotype was seen a few times. This sequence may be a read error, since a much larger clone differs from it by one base. CDR3: CASTHAPTYPDTQYF. CDR3 nucleotides: TGTGCCAGCACCCATGCCCCCACGTACCCAGATACGCAGTATTTT. The gene calls are TRBV3-1 and TRBJ2-3; D ambiguous. CDR3 length equals 15 residues. The V end lost 7 bases, the J end lost 4 bases, and 18 bases lay between the germline ends. Per germline, CDR1 LGHDT and CDR2 YNNKEL (reference sequence).

The sample holds many counts of this clonotype. V gene TRBV18 combines with J gene TRBJ2-7, with D possibly being TRBD1 (6 bases). The CDR3 contains 15 residues. Germline V gives CDR1 KGHSH, CDR2 LQKENI. Trimming took 2 bases from V and 3 from J, leaving 14 bases between them. CDR3 sequence (DNA): TGTGCCAGCTCACCAGGGGCAGGGGAAGTCTACGAGCAGTACTTC. It yields the protein CASSPGAGEVYEQYF.